This T cell receptor (beta chain) was retrieved from a study of blood T cells in healthy people across ages. Study outcomes and limitations: The fall in TCR beta diversity per million T cells was roughly linear with age. CMV infection status of these donors was not known.

With a J-beta primer mix and a sample-barcoded 5' primer, a second PCR ran about 6 to 11 cycles. Through a template-switch adaptor with 12 random nucleotides, each cDNA molecule received a tag. TCRdb analysed the 5' RACE reads with MiXCR anew, one entry per CDR3 protein. The sample lists roughly 1,500,000 distinct CDR3 sequences; about 35% were seen once. Comment on this clonotype: The antigen remains undetermined.

The CDR3 has 13 residues. The V end was cut by 4 bases, the J end by 5 bases, with 9 bases between. The germline CDR1 and CDR2 sequences are SGHTA and FQGNSA. The source is a woman between 25 and 40 years old in good health. The sequenced sample was blood. The genes are TRBV7-2 and TRBJ1-5; a weak D match, TRBD1 (5 bases). CDR3 sequence reads: CASSSFRDQPQHF. CDR3 in DNA: TGTGCCAGCAGCTCCTTCAGGGATCAGCCCCAGCATTTT.